These T cell receptor beta chains were read from a single sample in a study of blood T cell repertoires in COVID-19. Assay: immunoSEQ multiplex PCR; the TCRdb copy retains only in-frame clones and omits some. The sample has some 210,000 clones, almost 85% seen once. Sequencing was done on a sample of peripheral blood. Receptor source: a woman aged 70-85 years with active or convalescent COVID-19. Both conserved end residues are part of each CDR3. Each record gives: J gene, clone size, V gene, D gene, CDR3 DNA, CDR3 protein. D genes are given only for firm matches. Some rows have no size entry. The others give once, few or many, or a class for an expanded clone.

TRBJ2-7,NA,TRBV3-1/TRBV3-2,TRBD2,TGTGCCAGCAGCACCTTTGGGACTACCTACGAGCAGTACTTC,CASSTFGTTYEQYF
TRBJ2-7,NA,TRBV30,TRBD1,TGTGCCTGGAGCGGGGGACAGGGGATATCCGAGCAGTACTTC,CAWSGGQGISEQYF
TRBJ2-1,NA,TRBV11-2,TRBD2,TGTGCCAGCAGCTACCAATTAGCGGGAGGCCACGAGCAGTTCTTC,CASSYQLAGGHEQFF
TRBJ2-3,NA,TRBV24-1,NA,TGTGCCACCAGTGATTCTCCAGGACGGGGGAAAGATACGCAGTATTTT,CATSDSPGRGKDTQYF
TRBJ1-1,NA,TRBV3-1/TRBV3-2,TRBD1,TGTGCCAGCAGCCAAGTAGGAGGAGCGGGACAGGTCGCTGAAGCTTTCTTT,CASSQVGGAGQVAEAFF
TRBJ1-5,once,TRBV5-5,TRBD1,TGTGCCAGCAGCTTGGCCGAACCCGGGACAGGAGACAATCAGCCCCAGCATTTT,CASSLAEPGTGDNQPQHF
TRBJ2-1,once,TRBV7-3,TRBD2,TGTGCCAGCAGCTTTTCTAGCGGGAGCGCCTATGAGCAGTTCTTC,CASSFSSGSAYEQFF
TRBJ2-5,NA,TRBV4-1,TRBD1,TGCGCCAGCAGCCTGGGGACAGGGGGAGGAGAGACCCAGTACTTC,CASSLGTGGGETQYF
TRBJ2-7,NA,TRBV5-4,NA,TGTGCCAGCAGCTTGGCAGACTTCTCCTACGAGCAGTACTTC,CASSLADFSYEQYF
TRBJ2-1,NA,TRBV5-1,NA,TGCGCCAGCAGCTTGGGAATGGGCCAAAGGAATGAGCAGTTCTTC,CASSLGMGQRNEQFF
TRBJ2-1,NA,TRBV9,TRBD2,TGTGCCAGCAGCGTAGAGGCCCTAGCGGTCCCCTACAATGAGCAGTTCTTC,CASSVEALAVPYNEQFF
TRBJ2-7,NA,TRBV5-5,TRBD2,TGTGCCAGCAGCTTTAGACTAGCGAGCACCTACGAGCAGTACTTC,CASSFRLASTYEQYF
TRBJ2-7,NA,TRBV5-1,TRBD1,TGCGCCAGCAGCTTGGAGGTACCAGGGGGACAGGGGGCCTACGAGCAGTACTTC,CASSLEVPGGQGAYEQYF
TRBJ2-1,NA,TRBV6-6,NA,TGTGCCAGCAGTTACGACATAAGCTCCTACAATGAGCAGTTCTTC,CASSYDISSYNEQFF
TRBJ1-1,NA,TRBV30,NA,TGTGCCTGGACTAGGGGTGCAGGGAACACTGAAGCTTTCTTT,CAWTRGAGNTEAFF
TRBJ1-6,NA,TRBV7-3,NA,TGTGCCAGCAGCGCCAGACAGTCCTATAATTCACCCCTCCACTTT,CASSARQSYNSPLHF
TRBJ1-1,NA,TRBV29-1,TRBD1,TGCAGCGTTCCGGAGGTCCCGCTACAGGGGACAACGTTCATGAACACTGAAGCTTTCTTT,CSVPEVPLQGTTFMNTEAFF
TRBJ2-7,NA,TRBV28,TRBD2,TGTGCCAGCAGGGGCACTAGCGGGAGCTCCTACGAGCAGTACTTC,CASRGTSGSSYEQYF
TRBJ2-1,NA,TRBV7-9,NA,TGTGCCAGCAGCTTAGCCGGGATCGAGCAGTTCTTC,CASSLAGIEQFF
TRBJ1-1,NA,TRBV5-1,NA,TGCGCCAGCAGCTTAGGACTTACGAACACTGAAGCTTTCTTT,CASSLGLTNTEAFF
TRBJ2-7,NA,TRBV7-3,TRBD1,TGTGCCAGCAGCCTGCGACAGGGGGGCTCCTACGAGCAGTACTTC,CASSLRQGGSYEQYF
TRBJ1-5,once,TRBV27,NA,TGTGCCAGCAGTTATCGGGAGAATCAGCCCCAGCATTTT,CASSYRENQPQHF
TRBJ2-5,many,TRBV25-1,TRBD2,TGTGCCAGCAGTGAATCTTTGGGGGGGGGAGAGACCCAGTACTTC,CASSESLGGGETQYF
TRBJ2-3,NA,TRBV19,TRBD2,TGTGCCAGTAGTGTCAGACTAGCGGGAGGGCAGGATACGCAGTATTTT,CASSVRLAGGQDTQYF
TRBJ2-2,NA,TRBV28,NA,TGTGCCAGCAGTTCCGCGAACACCGGGGAGCTGTTTTTT,CASSSANTGELFF
TRBJ1-4,NA,TRBV6-5,NA,TGTGCCAGCAGTACAGGGCGGGGGGAAAAACTGTTTTTT,CASSTGRGEKLFF
TRBJ2-7,NA,TRBV6-5,TRBD1,TGTGCCAGCAGTAGGCAGGGGGCCTCCCCACAGTACTTC,CASSRQGASPQYF
TRBJ2-5,NA,TRBV10-3,TRBD2,TGTGCCATCAGTAAAAAAGGGACTAGCGGGAAGACGTACCAAGAGACCCAGTACTTC,CAISKKGTSGKTYQETQYF
TRBJ1-2,once,TRBV2,TRBD1,TGTGCCAGCAGTGGACAGGGGGCGGGTTGGGGCTACACCTTC,CASSGQGAGWGYTF
TRBJ2-3,once,TRBV6-4,NA,TGTGCCAGCAGCCACGAGCACCGCTCTGAGGATACGCAGTATTTT,CASSHEHRSEDTQYF
TRBJ2-6,NA,TRBV9,NA,TGTGCCAGCAGCGTAGATTTACGCCGACAGGTGGGATCTGGGGCCAACGTCCTGACTTTC,CASSVDLRRQVGSGANVLTF
TRBJ1-3,NA,TRBV7-3,NA,TGTGCCAGCAGCTCCCATTGTGGGGGCCCACCCTCTGGAAACACCATATATTTT,CASSSHCGGPPSGNTIYF
TRBJ2-7,NA,TRBV28,NA,TGTGCCACCTTCTCGAGCTACGAGCAGTACTTC,CATFSSYEQYF
TRBJ2-2,once,TRBV5-1,NA,TGCGCCAGCAGCTTGACATTCGGGGAGCTGTTTTTT,CASSLTFGELFF
TRBJ2-1,once,TRBV9,TRBD2,TGTGCCAGCAGCGTAAGTCTAGCGGGAGGAGTAGGTGAGCAGTTCTTC,CASSVSLAGGVGEQFF
TRBJ2-3,NA,TRBV9,NA,TGTGCCAGGAGCCACAGGGCTGGAGTATATACGCAGTATTTT,CARSHRAGVYTQYF
TRBJ2-7,few,TRBV4-1,TRBD1,TGCGCCAGCAGCCAAGAACCGATCGGGGACAGGGCCTACGAGCAGTACTTC,CASSQEPIGDRAYEQYF
TRBJ2-7,NA,TRBV7-9,NA,TGTGCCAGCAGCGCGGGACTTACCTACGAGCAGTACTTC,CASSAGLTYEQYF
TRBJ2-3,NA,TRBV27,TRBD1,TGTGCCAGCAGAGTGGTACAGGGGGCCGTGTCCCCAGATACGCAGTATTTT,CASRVVQGAVSPDTQYF
TRBJ2-1,NA,TRBV19,NA,TGTGCCAGTAGTATAGATCAACGGGCAGGGGATGAGCAGTTCTTC,CASSIDQRAGDEQFF
TRBJ2-7,NA,TRBV19,TRBD2,TGTGCCAGTAGTGTACTAGCGGGAGGAACCTACGAGCAGTACTTC,CASSVLAGGTYEQYF
TRBJ2-5,NA,TRBV2,TRBD2,TGTGCCAGCAGTGAAATGGCTAGCGGGGAGACCCAGTACTTC,CASSEMASGETQYF
TRBJ1-2,NA,TRBV19,TRBD1,TGTGCCAGTAGTACCTCCGGGACAGGGGAGAGCTACACCTTC,CASSTSGTGESYTF
TRBJ2-2,once,TRBV4-2,TRBD2,TGTGCCAGCAGCCATCCTAGCGGGAGCGTTAACACCGGGGAGCTGTTTTTT,CASSHPSGSVNTGELFF
TRBJ2-2,NA,TRBV6-1,NA,TGTGCCAGCAGTGAAGTACAGGGTGGGACCGGGGAGCTGTTTTTT,CASSEVQGGTGELFF
TRBJ2-7,NA,TRBV19,NA,TGTGCCCGAACGGGGAGCTCCTACGAGCAGTACTTC,CARTGSSYEQYF
TRBJ1-5,once,TRBV27,NA,TGTGCCAGCAGTTTATTCGGTTATAGCAATCAGCCCCAGCATTTT,CASSLFGYSNQPQHF
TRBJ1-3,NA,TRBV4-2,NA,TGTGCCAGCAGCCAACCAGACAGCTCTGGAAACACCATATATTTT,CASSQPDSSGNTIYF
TRBJ1-4,NA,TRBV5-6,TRBD1,TGTGCCAGCAGCTTTGGGACAGCAGAAAAACTGTTTTTT,CASSFGTAEKLFF
TRBJ1-4,NA,TRBV15,TRBD1,TGTGCCACCAGCAGCGAGGGGGCGGGTGAAAAACTGTTTTTT,CATSSEGAGEKLFF
TRBJ1-2,NA,TRBV5-1,NA,TGCGCCAGCAGCTTGGGGCAGGGGCGCTATGGCTACACCTTC,CASSLGQGRYGYTF
TRBJ2-2,NA,TRBV10-3,NA,TGTGCCATCACCAGAGACTCCCTCGATCCCGGGGAGCTGTTTTTT,CAITRDSLDPGELFF
TRBJ2-2,once,TRBV19,NA,TGTGCCAGTAGTATAGTGGGGAGCACCGGGGAGCTGTTTTTT,CASSIVGSTGELFF
TRBJ2-7,NA,TRBV5-1,NA,TGCGCCAGCAGCCGCACAGGTCATAACACCTACGAGCAGTACTTC,CASSRTGHNTYEQYF
TRBJ1-2,NA,TRBV28,NA,TGTGCCAGCAGTCCCAGGGGAAACTATGGCTACACCTTC,CASSPRGNYGYTF
TRBJ2-7,NA,TRBV28,TRBD1,TGTGCCAGTTCGACAGGGGGCGGCGGCGAGCAGTACTTC,CASSTGGGGEQYF
TRBJ2-3,NA,TRBV10-1,TRBD2,TGCGCCAGCAGTGAAGGGACTAGCGGGGATACGCAGTATTTT,CASSEGTSGDTQYF
TRBJ1-1,NA,TRBV30,TRBD1,TGTGCCTGGAACAGGGGCCGGCTGGGGACTGAAGCTTTCTTT,CAWNRGRLGTEAFF
TRBJ2-3,once,TRBV3-1/TRBV3-2,NA,TGTGCCAGCAGGGCGGGGCGCACAGATACGCAGTATTTT,CASRAGRTDTQYF